These T cell receptor beta chains were read from a single sample in a study of neoadjuvant anti-PD-1 for oral cavity cancer. The method was immunoSEQ multiplex PCR; TCRdb's version includes in-frame clones alone and lacks a portion of them. The sample contains about 12,000 clones, less than 70% of which appear only once. The specimen was tumor tissue, collected before nivolumab (anti-PD-1) treatment. The receptor set was obtained from a person aged 35-79 years with oral cavity squamous cell carcinoma. Both conserved end residues are part of each CDR3. The D gene is left open where the match is weak. Expanded clones are given a class, and other clones once, few, many or no size at all.

v_gene	abundance	j_gene	d_gene	CDR3aa	CDR3nt
TRBV28	-	TRBJ2-2	TRBD2	CASSSLSRLAGVATGELFF	TGTGCCAGCAGTTCGTTATCGCGACTAGCGGGAGTGGCCACCGGGGAGCTGTTTTTT
TRBV5-4	-	TRBJ2-7	-	CATFKHGLSYEQYF	TGTGCCACCTTCAAGCACGGCCTATCCTACGAGCAGTACTTC
TRBV6-6	-	TRBJ1-1	TRBD1	CASNTDRGNTEAFF	TGTGCCAGCAACACGGACAGGGGGAACACTGAAGCTTTCTTT
TRBV30	-	TRBJ1-3	-	CAWSPEANTIYF	TGTGCCTGGAGCCCAGAGGCGAACACCATATATTTT
TRBV28	-	TRBJ2-3	TRBD2	CASSAWEPWVAGNSRSHTDTQYF	TGTGCCAGCAGCGCCTGGGAGCCGTGGGTAGCGGGAAATTCCCGCTCTCACACAGATACGCAGTATTTT
TRBV5-5	-	TRBJ1-1	-	CASSFQGFGGTEAFF	TGTGCCAGCAGCTTCCAGGGGTTTGGAGGCACTGAAGCTTTCTTT
TRBV5-1	-	TRBJ2-3	-	CASSLEGSTDTQYF	TGCGCCAGCAGCTTGGAAGGTTCCACAGATACGCAGTATTTT
TRBV9	-	TRBJ2-1	-	CASSFGVATNEQFF	TGTGCCAGCAGCTTCGGGGTAGCGACCAATGAGCAGTTCTTC
TRBV10-3	-	TRBJ2-7	-	CAISEGTPYEQYF	TGTGCCATCAGTGAAGGGACCCCCTACGAGCAGTACTTC
TRBV7-2	-	TRBJ2-7	-	CASSPPVGVSYEQYF	TGTGCCAGCAGCCCACCCGTCGGGGTCTCCTACGAGCAGTACTTC
TRBV11-1	-	TRBJ2-1	TRBD2	CASSFSGNRNEQFF	TGTGCCAGCAGCTTTAGCGGGAATAGGAATGAGCAGTTCTTC
TRBV16	few	TRBJ1-2	-	CASSQSDYGYTF	TGTGCCAGCAGCCAATCGGACTATGGCTACACCTTC
TRBV4-1	-	TRBJ1-5	TRBD1	CASSPGQGQLSNQPQHF	TGCGCCAGCAGCCCAGGACAGGGCCAGCTTAGCAATCAGCCCCAGCATTTT
TRBV4-1	-	TRBJ2-7	TRBD2	CASSQGLLAGSYEQYF	TGCGCCAGCAGCCAAGGCCTACTAGCGGGATCCTACGAGCAGTACTTC
TRBV7-9	-	TRBJ1-2	TRBD1	CASSFTGVYGYTF	TGTGCCAGCAGCTTCACAGGGGTTTACGGCTACACCTTC
TRBV7-9	medium-sized	TRBJ2-5	TRBD2	CASSSGTSSKSGYF	TGTGCCAGCAGCTCCGGGACTAGCTCTAAGAGTGGGTACTTC
TRBV11-2	few	TRBJ2-1	-	CASSLDFSYNEQFF	TGTGCCAGCAGCTTGGATTTCTCCTACAATGAGCAGTTCTTC
TRBV7-9	-	TRBJ2-7	-	CASSPRSASYEQYF	TGTGCCAGCAGCCCCCGGTCAGCCTCCTACGAGCAGTACTTC
TRBV29-1	-	TRBJ1-2	-	CSVGDPRRGYTF	TGCAGTGTCGGGGACCCTAGACGGGGCTACACCTTC
TRBV2	few	TRBJ2-2	-	CASSGMNTGELFF	TGTGCCAGCAGTGGGATGAACACCGGGGAGCTGTTTTTT
TRBV2	few	TRBJ1-1	-	CASSEQAGTEAFF	TGTGCCAGCAGTGAACAGGCTGGCACTGAAGCTTTCTTT
TRBV30	few	TRBJ2-2	-	CAWSVSTGELFF	TGTGCCTGGAGTGTAAGCACCGGGGAGCTGTTTTTT
TRBV5-6	once	TRBJ1-2	-	CASSSRRTPGPYGYTF	TGTGCCAGCAGCTCACGAAGGACTCCTGGACCCTATGGCTACACCTTC
TRBV11-2	once	TRBJ2-7	TRBD1	CASSLAPPGQGIYEQYF	TGTGCCAGCAGCTTAGCCCCGCCGGGACAGGGGATATACGAGCAGTACTTC
TRBV5-1	few	TRBJ2-1	-	CASSLGGEPYNEQFF	TGCGCCAGCAGCCTAGGCGGGGAGCCCTACAATGAGCAGTTCTTC
TRBV6-1	-	TRBJ2-7	TRBD1	CASSFNRGLYEQYF	TGTGCCAGCAGCTTTAACAGGGGGTTGTACGAGCAGTACTTC
TRBV6-6	-	TRBJ2-7	-	CASSLDPGSSYEQYF	TGTGCCAGCAGTTTAGATCCAGGGTCTTCCTACGAGCAGTACTTC
TRBV5-8	-	TRBJ2-2	-	CASSPPTVTNTGELFF	TGTGCCAGCAGCCCTCCTACGGTCACGAACACCGGGGAGCTGTTTTTT
TRBV9	few	TRBJ2-3	TRBD1	CASTPEGASTDTQYF	TGTGCCAGCACCCCTGAGGGGGCGAGCACAGATACGCAGTATTTT
TRBV6-1	-	TRBJ2-1	TRBD2	CASNALAGYEQFF	TGTGCCAGCAACGCACTAGCGGGCTATGAGCAGTTCTTC
TRBV27	-	TRBJ2-7	-	CASSSALSYEQYF	TGTGCCAGCAGTTCCGCCCTCTCCTACGAGCAGTACTTC
TRBV7-9	-	TRBJ2-3	-	CASAPSDTQYF	TGTGCCAGCGCCCCTTCAGATACGCAGTATTTT
TRBV10-2	-	TRBJ1-1	-	CASKEGGHAEAFF	TGCGCCAGTAAGGAGGGGGGCCACGCTGAAGCTTTCTTT
TRBV7-9	-	TRBJ2-7	-	CASSPGEFISYEQYF	TGTGCCAGCAGCCCCGGTGAGTTCATCTCCTACGAGCAGTACTTC
TRBV7-6	-	TRBJ2-1	-	CASSLWGAGNEQFF	TGTGCCAGCAGCTTGTGGGGGGCTGGTAATGAGCAGTTCTTC
TRBV7-3	-	TRBJ2-2	TRBD1	CASSSRPGTGPGTGELFF	TGTGCCAGCAGCTCGCGTCCCGGGACAGGGCCGGGGACCGGGGAGCTGTTTTTT
TRBV6-4	-	TRBJ2-1	TRBD2	CASSVLAGEGNEQFF	TGTGCCAGCAGTGTACTAGCGGGAGAAGGGAATGAGCAGTTCTTC
TRBV28	-	TRBJ1-5	-	CASSFPDTSNQPQHF	TGTGCCAGCAGTTTCCCCGACACTAGCAATCAGCCCCAGCATTTT
TRBV7-6	few	TRBJ2-3	-	CASSLEGRTDTQYF	TGTGCCAGCAGCTTAGAGGGGCGGACAGATACGCAGTATTTT
TRBV7-8	-	TRBJ2-2	TRBD1	CASSPYTGATNTGELFF	TGTGCCAGCAGCCCTTACACAGGGGCTACGAACACCGGGGAGCTGTTTTTT
TRBV27	medium-sized	TRBJ1-1	TRBD1	CATGTGHYTEAFF	TGTGCCACCGGGACAGGGCACTACACTGAAGCTTTCTTT
TRBV7-9	-	TRBJ2-7	-	CASSIMRMGEQYF	TGTGCCAGCAGCATTATGAGAATGGGCGAGCAGTACTTC
TRBV10-2	-	TRBJ2-2	TRBD1	CASRRVGTGEGELFF	TGCGCCAGCAGACGCGTTGGGACAGGGGAGGGGGAGCTGTTTTTT
TRBV14	-	TRBJ2-7	-	CASSQGIEQYF	TGTGCCAGCAGCCAGGGGATCGAGCAGTACTTC
TRBV19	-	TRBJ1-1	-	CASSVPNRRDTEAFF	TGTGCCAGTAGTGTACCCAACCGAAGGGACACTGAAGCTTTCTTT
TRBV7-9	once	TRBJ1-5	-	CASSLIPWGSYSNQPQHF	TGTGCCAGCAGCTTAATCCCGTGGGGTAGTTATAGCAATCAGCCCCAGCATTTT
TRBV29-1	-	TRBJ1-2	-	CSVEPTGEQRGYGYTF	TGCAGCGTTGAACCCACAGGAGAGCAACGGGGCTATGGCTACACCTTC
TRBV2	-	TRBJ1-1	-	CASTRDQATEAFF	TGTGCCAGCACCCGGGACCAAGCGACTGAAGCTTTCTTT
TRBV5-1	-	TRBJ1-1	-	CASTGNTEAFF	TGCGCCAGCACTGGGAACACTGAAGCTTTCTTT
TRBV18	-	TRBJ2-3	-	CASSPPGSTDTQYF	TGTGCCAGCTCACCACCGGGCAGCACAGATACGCAGTATTTT
TRBV5-4	-	TRBJ2-1	TRBD2	CASSLTSDSYNEQFF	TGTGCCAGCAGCTTGACTAGCGACTCCTACAATGAGCAGTTCTTC